This T cell receptor (beta chain) is drawn from a study of CD8+CD57+ T cells in acquired aplastic anemia. Study context: The average for DNA from sorted CD4+ and CD8+ cells was around 3.5 ug.

CDR1 is MGHDK and CDR2 is SYGVNS in the germline V gene. This CDR3 region has 16 residues. Trimming shortened V by 3 bases and J by 3 bases, and 17 bases separated the two germline ends. This clonotype was seen only a few times. Genomic DNA provided the template from which TCR beta VDJ and CDR3 profiles were obtained. TCRdb itself ran the reads through MiXCR, one entry per CDR3 protein. The sample lists roughly 250,000 distinct CDR3 sequences; more than 40% were seen once. Patients picked for sequencing had shown CD8+CD57+ cell expansion detected by flow cytometry. The clonotype comes from a human donor with aplastic anemia. This sequence joins TRBV25-1 and TRBJ2-5; D is perhaps TRBD1 (6 bases). Sequenced sample: sorted CD4+, CD8+, or CD8+CD57+ T cells (not recorded which) from PBMCs. For the CDR3, the DNA is TGTGCCAGCAGTGATAGGGACACCGGGCCTAAAGAGACCCAGTACTTC. Protein: CASSDRDTGPKETQYF.